A single sample gave rise to the 9 T cell receptor beta chains below, sequenced in a study of a mutant IDH1 vaccine in newly diagnosed glioma (dated by TCRdb to the early 2020s). Explained via the paper, the time point label denotes: week 35, safety follow-up. Each vaccine dose, consisting of 300 ug of a 20-mer mutant IDH1 peptide in Montanide, was administered subcutaneously with topical imiquimod. The receptor library was made with the immunoSEQ multiplex PCR assay. TCRdb's version of the immuneACCESS table is confined to in-frame rearrangements and falls short of the full clone set. An unresolved V gene accounts for under half of the shortfall where checked; the remainder is of unknown origin. The sample table lists about 74,000 clones, approximately 86% of them with a count of one. The biggest ten clones account for 2% to 2.5% of the sample. Their antigens remain unidentified. The specimen comprised PBMCs, sampled from a glioma patient whose treatment included an IDH1 peptide vaccine. Receptor source: a man under 40 with glioma.

The chain uses TRBV14 and TRBJ2-7; 9 bases are shared with TRBD2. Trimming removed 4 bases from V and 2 bases from J; junction bases left unmatched: 9. Germline V gene data show CDR1 as SGHDN and CDR2 as FVKESK. The length of the CDR3 is 16 residues. The CDR3 protein is CASSRSGAGGTYEQYF. As DNA, the CDR3 is TGTGCCAGCAGCCGCTCAGGGGCGGGAGGGACCTACGAGCAGTACTTC.

This clone was observed once. The chain is built from TRBV7-9 and TRBJ2-5; 12 nucleotides line up with TRBD2. Germline V CDR1 and CDR2: SEHNR, FQNEAQ (reference sequence). The J segment lost 2 bases and the V segment lost 4 bases, leaving 5 bases of the junction unmatched. There are 16 residues in the CDR3. CDR3 in amino acids: CASSSTSGGYQETQYF. For the CDR3, the DNA is TGTGCCAGCAGCTCGACTAGCGGGGGTTATCAAGAGACCCAGTACTTC.

The chain joins TRBV9 to TRBJ2-5; 8 bases fit TRBD2. Germline CDR1 reads SGDLS; CDR2 reads YYNGEE. The CDR3 has 15 residues. V shed 3 bases, J shed 2 bases, and the junction held 6 bases outside the gene matches. DNA for the CDR3: TGTGCCAGCAGCGAAAGCGGGGGCCTTCAAGAGACCCAGTACTTC. This encodes CASSESGGLQETQYF.

This clone was observed a single time. This chain joins TRBV6-1 and TRBJ2-7, with D possibly matching TRBD2 (6 bases). The CDR3 extends over 19 amino acids. CDR1 and CDR2 from the germline V gene are MNHNS and SASEGT. The V and J ends lost 1 base and 3 bases respectively, with 25 bases between them. CDR3 protein: CASSEERRWGGMGNYEQYF. Written as DNA, the CDR3 is TGTGCCAGCAGTGAAGAACGGAGGTGGGGAGGAATGGGTAACTACGAGCAGTACTTC.

This clone was observed a handful of times. The genes are TRBV19 and TRBJ1-2; D is uncertain. This CDR3 is built from 12 residues. Deletions cut 5 bases from V and 4 bases from J, with 8 bases between. Germline V gene data show CDR1 as LNHDA and CDR2 as SQIVND (reference sequence). This chain's CDR3 is CASSPGAYGYTF. For the CDR3, the DNA is TGTGCCAGTAGTCCGGGAGCCTATGGCTACACCTTC.

CDR3 region: CASSSGTDYGYTF. The DNA of the CDR3 is TGTGCCAGCAGCTCCGGGACAGACTATGGCTACACCTTC. This chain joins TRBV7-8 and TRBJ1-2, with 7 bases identical to TRBD1. Trimming cost V 4 bases and J 3 bases; bases outside gene matches: 2. CDR1 is SGHVS, CDR2 FQNEAQ, per germline. This CDR3 is built from 13 residues.

In this sample, this clone turned up once. V and J are TRBV15 and TRBJ2-7; 9 bases are a match to TRBD2. CDR1 is LNHNV, CDR2 YYDKDF, per germline (reference sequence). Unmatched junction bases numbered 5, after V lost 1 base and J lost 1 base. The CDR3 spans 16 residues. This CDR3 is CATSRGAGGYSYEQYF. CDR3 nucleotide sequence: TGTGCCACCAGCAGAGGAGCGGGGGGATATTCCTACGAGCAGTACTTC. The whole variable domain, remainder taken from reference TRBV15 and TRBJ2-7, is DAMVIQNPRYQVTQFGKPVTLSCSQTLNHNVMYWYQQKSSQAPKLLFHYYDKDFNNEADTPDNFQSRRPNTSFCFLDIRSPGLGDTAMYLCATSRGAGGYSYEQYFGPGTRLTVT.

This chain links TRBV7-9 with TRBJ1-5; possible D gene TRBD1, 5 bases. V shed 5 bases and J shed 7 bases, with 21 bases lying between them. CDR3 length: 16 amino acids. CDR1 is SEHNR and CDR2 is FQNEAQ in the germline V gene (reference sequence). CDR3 loop: CASSDPFFQGDQPQHF. Written as DNA, the CDR3 is TGTGCCAGCAGCGACCCTTTTTTCCAGGGTGACCAGCCCCAGCATTTT.

A word on this clone: At the DNA level, this CDR3 is encoded by other sequences in the same sample as well. J is TRBJ1-2 and V is TRBV7-2; D not resolved. Trimming shortened V by 1 base and J by 0 bases, and 9 bases separated the two germline ends. CDR3 length: 15 residues. The germline V gene encodes CDR1 SGHTA and CDR2 FQGNSA. CDR3 amino acids: CASSLGSQTNYGYTF. CDR3 sequence (DNA): TGTGCCAGCAGCTTAGGATCGCAGACTAACTATGGCTACACCTTC.